Below, 11 T cell receptor beta chains from the same sample are listed, as sequenced in a study of T cells in Graves' hyperthyroidism and ophthalmopathy. TCR beta CDR3 region amplification was performed from RNA transcripts. HTBI primers were used for first-round RT-PCR of the TCR CDR3. Using its own MiXCR run on the multiplex PCR reads, TCRdb lists one record per CDR3 protein. The sample shows nearly 750,000 distinct CDR3 sequences, about 35% of them seen only once. Source material: blood. The receptor source for this set is a middle-aged woman with Graves' hyperthyroidism.

In the case of this clonotype: This could be a read error, since a much larger clone is one nucleotide away. This chain connects TRBV19 to TRBJ1-5; tentatively, D is TRBD1 (5 bases). Germline lookup yields CDR1 LNHDA and CDR2 SQIVND (reference sequence). This CDR3 contains 15 residues. V shed 6 bases and J shed 2 bases, with 14 bases lying between them. The CDR3: CASREGRERNQPQHF. The CDR3 DNA reads TGTGCCAGTAGGGAAGGCAGGGAGCGCAATCAGCCCCAGCATTTT.

In this sample, this clonotype turned up many times. This chain links TRBV7-9 with TRBJ2-7; tentatively, D is TRBD1 (5 bases). V was shortened by 0 bases and J by 11 bases, with 5 bases between the two germline ends. Germline CDR1 is SEHNR and CDR2 is FQNEAQ (reference sequence). The CDR3 spans 10 residues. The CDR3 here is CASSLAGEYF. Written as DNA, the CDR3 is TGTGCCAGCAGCTTAGCAGGGGAGTACTTC.

The sample holds a few counts of this clonotype. The J gene is TRBJ1-1, the V gene TRBV19, with 9 bases aligning to TRBD1. V dropped 6 bases and J dropped 5; count of bases not matched to a gene: 10. This CDR3 region has 15 residues. Germline CDR1 is LNHDA and CDR2 is SQIVND (reference sequence). The CDR3 sequence: CASSEGGTGSTEAFF. CDR3 in DNA: TGTGCCAGTAGCGAGGGGGGGACAGGGTCGACTGAAGCTTTCTTT.

A remark on this clonotype: A much larger clone differs by one base, so this may be a read error. The V gene is TRBV5-1, the J gene TRBJ2-7; TRBD2 agrees at 8 bases. CDR1 and CDR2 from the germline V gene are SGHRS and YFSETQ. The CDR3 consists of 15 residues. This CDR3 is CASSPRGGGQYKQYF. The CDR3 nucleotides are TGTGCCAGCAGCCCCCGGGGCGGGGGGCAATACAAGCAGTACTTC.

Details on this clonotype: Since a much larger clone is just one base distant, this may be a read error. V and J are TRBV10-1 and TRBJ2-2; a weak D match, TRBD1 (6 bases). Germline values: CDR1 WNHNN, CDR2 SYGVQD (reference sequence). This CDR3 is built from 14 residues. The ends were cut back, 6 bases at V and 4 bases at J, with 12 bases in the middle. CDR3 in amino acids: CASRQGLSTGELFF. The CDR3 nucleotides are TGCGCCAGCAGACAGGGTTTGAGCACCGGGGAGCTGTTTTTT.

This clonotype was detected once. V gene TRBV10-3 combines with J gene TRBJ1-5; D possibly corresponds to TRBD1 (6 bases). Germline V gene sequence: CDR1 ENHRY, CDR2 SYGVKD. Trimming stripped 2 bases from V and 3 bases from J, with 14 bases between. This CDR3 is built from 16 residues. The CDR3 protein is CAISEAITGNNQPQHF. CDR3 bases: TGTGCCATCAGTGAGGCCATAACAGGGAACAATCAGCCCCAGCATTTT.

The sample holds one count of this clonotype. Mismatch with germline at one junction end may stem from a read error. This chain links TRBV10-2 with TRBJ1-1; 9 positions match TRBD1. The length of the CDR3 is 14 residues. Germline V lookup: CDR1 WSHSY, CDR2 SAAADI. CDR3 nucleotide sequence: TGTGCCAGCAGTTATACCGGGACAGGGACCGAAGCTTTCTTT. This encodes CASSYTGTGTEAFF.

The chain has TRBV20-1 and TRBJ1-1, with 7 bases lining up with TRBD1. The CDR3 length is 14 residues. V was pared by 5 bases and J by 0 bases, with 6 bases of the junction left unmatched. Germline V gene sequence: CDR1 DFQATT, CDR2 SNEGSKA (reference sequence). This CDR3 reads CSARRDSMNTEAFF. DNA of the CDR3: TGCAGTGCTCGCCGGGACAGCATGAACACTGAAGCTTTCTTT.

The sample holds a few counts of this clonotype. J is TRBJ2-7 and V is TRBV7-2; 8 bases align to TRBD2. There are 14 residues in the CDR3. From germline, CDR1 is SGHTA and CDR2 FQGNSA. The ends lost 1 base at V and 2 bases at J; junction bases unmatched: 1. This chain's CDR3 is CASSLVGGAYEQYF. The CDR3 DNA is TGTGCCAGCAGCTTAGTCGGGGGGGCCTACGAGCAGTACTTC.

Details on this clonotype: This is likely a read error, given that the CDR3 carries no conserved phenylalanine or tryptophan at its end. This chain's CDR3 is CASTYVREVGITEAFL. The DNA of the CDR3 is TGTGCCAGCACCTACGTTAGGGAGGTTGGGATCACTGAAGCTTTCCTT. The chain couples TRBV6-1 to TRBJ1-1, with D unresolved. The length of the CDR3 is 16 residues. Germline CDR1 reads MNHNS; CDR2 reads SASEGT. Trimming left V 7 bases short and J 4 bases short, with 22 bases between.

Here the CDR3 DNA reads TGTGCCAGTAGTATGGCGGGTAACACAGATACGCAGTATTTT. Its translation is CASSMAGNTDTQYF. The chain combines TRBV19 with TRBJ2-3, with D perhaps matching TRBD2 (5 bases). The CDR3 runs 14 residues. V was pared by 3 bases and J by 2 bases, with 9 bases between. The germline CDR1 and CDR2 sequences are LNHDA and SQIVND (reference sequence).